This record covers a single T cell receptor beta chain. No antigen is known for it. The repertoire was sequenced with immunoSEQ multiplex PCR; TCRdb's copy has only in-frame clones and lacks some. The data contain 20,000 to 25,000 clones, about 80% of them singletons. Treatment given: AdE1-LMPpoly-expanded autologous EBV-specific T-cell therapy followed by anti-PD-1 nivolumab. The CDR3 totals 15 residues. Trimming stripped 1 base from V and 3 bases from J, with 10 bases between. CDR1 is MGHRA, CDR2 YSYEKL, per germline. The data belong to a study of EBV T-cell therapy then PD-1 blockade in nasopharyngeal carcinoma.

Sequenced material: CD8+ T cells from blood, taken at approximately day 61 from a patient whose treatment included autologous EBV-specific T cells and nivolumab. V usage is TRBV4-1 and J usage is TRBJ1-5, with D possibly TRBD1 on 5 matching bases. The TCR comes from a man in his forties or fifties with nasopharyngeal carcinoma. The DNA of the CDR3 is TGCGCCAGCAGCCAAGGGCAGGGTTCCAATCAGCCCCAGCATTTT. Translating gives CASSQGQGSNQPQHF.